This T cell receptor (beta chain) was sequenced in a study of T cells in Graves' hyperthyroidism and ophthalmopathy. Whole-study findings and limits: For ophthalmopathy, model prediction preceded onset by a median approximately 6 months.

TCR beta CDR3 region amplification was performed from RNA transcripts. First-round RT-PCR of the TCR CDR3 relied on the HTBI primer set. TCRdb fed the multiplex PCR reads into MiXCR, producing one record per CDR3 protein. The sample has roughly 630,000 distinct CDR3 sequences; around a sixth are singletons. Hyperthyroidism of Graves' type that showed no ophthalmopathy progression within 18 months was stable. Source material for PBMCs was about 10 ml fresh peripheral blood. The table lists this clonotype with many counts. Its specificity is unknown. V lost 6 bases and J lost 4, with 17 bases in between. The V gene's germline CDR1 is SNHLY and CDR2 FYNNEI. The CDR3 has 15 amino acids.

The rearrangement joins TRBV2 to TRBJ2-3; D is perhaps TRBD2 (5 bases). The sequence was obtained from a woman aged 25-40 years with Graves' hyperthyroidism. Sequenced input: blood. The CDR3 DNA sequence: TGTGCCAGCAGCCTGGGTCCCACGGAGGCAGATACGCAGTATTTT. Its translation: CASSLGPTEADTQYF.